Following are 13 T cell receptor beta chains from one sample sequenced in a study of regulatory T cells in long-lasting Graves disease. Assembly of TCR beta libraries relied on iRepertoire HTBI primers together with Arm-PCR of CDR3 regions. TCRdb redid the calling of the multiplex PCR reads with MiXCR, one entry per CDR3 protein. The table shows 580,000 or so distinct CDR3 sequences, with 16% occurring only once. The time point was: newly diagnosed GD, antithyroid drugs for less than 3 months. Scientists built the TCR library using RNA that was extracted from PBMCs. The same data also contributed to another study, on T cells in Graves' hyperthyroidism and ophthalmopathy.

The sample here was peripheral blood mononuclear cells (PBMCs), taken at new diagnosis, from a patient treated with antithyroid drugs. These receptors were taken from a man aged 18 to 29 with Graves disease.

A word on this clonotype: This may arise from a read error, as a much more abundant clone is one base away. The chain recombines TRBV18 with TRBJ2-1; D might be TRBD1 or TRBD2, each matching 6 bases. Germline-derived CDR1 and CDR2 are KGHSH and LQKENI. The V and J ends lost 2 bases and 9 bases respectively, with 20 bases between them. CDR3 length equals 16 residues. CDR3 sequence reads: CASSPGAGEARSEQFF. Written as DNA, the CDR3 is TGTGCCAGCTCACCAGGGGCAGGGGAGGCGCGCAGTGAGCAGTTCTTC.

The chain links TRBV5-6 to TRBJ2-1; D possibly matches TRBD1 or TRBD2 (6 bases each). Germline V gives CDR1 SGHDT, CDR2 YYEEEE. The CDR3 is 15 residues long. Trimming removed 2 bases from V and 6 bases from J, with 15 bases in between. For the CDR3, the DNA is TGTGCCAGCAGCTTCAAGGGGGGCATTGGCAATGAGCAGTTCTTC. This gives the protein CASSFKGGIGNEQFF.

The chain links TRBV16 to TRBJ2-1; D is tentatively TRBD1 or TRBD2 (5 bases each). From germline, CDR1 is KGHSY and CDR2 FQNENV. This CDR3 is 14 amino acids long. V dropped 3 bases and J dropped 5 bases, with 11 bases sitting between them. CDR3 sequence (DNA): TGTGCCAGCAGCCAGAGGGACGCAGACAATGAGCAGTTCTTC. It encodes CASSQRDADNEQFF. The full variable domain, completed using reference TRBV16 and TRBJ2-1, is GEEVAQTPKHLVRGEGQKAKLYCAPIKGHSYVFWYQQVLKNEFKFLISFQNENVFDETGMPKERFSAKCLPNSPCSLEIQATKLEDSAVYFCASSQRDADNEQFFGPGTRLTVL.

The chain links TRBV20-1 to TRBJ1-2, with TRBD1 matching 7 bases. The CDR3 spans 13 residues. The germline V gene encodes CDR1 DFQATT and CDR2 SNEGSKA (reference sequence). The CDR3 protein is CSAGQSANYGYTF. CDR3 bases: TGCAGCGCGGGACAGTCGGCTAACTATGGCTACACCTTC.

This clonotype was observed at least ten times. The chain combines TRBV2 with TRBJ2-7; 8 bases align to TRBD2. With V trimmed by 7 bases and J by 2 bases, 4 bases remained unmatched. This CDR3 spans 13 amino acids. Per germline, CDR1 SNHLY and CDR2 FYNNEI. The CDR3 reads CASTGSGAYEQYF. CDR3 sequence (DNA): TGTGCCAGCACGGGTAGCGGGGCCTACGAGCAGTACTTC. Based on the CDR3 plus reference TRBV2 and TRBJ2-7, the full variable domain is EPEVTQTPSHQVTQMGQEVILRCVPISNHLYFYWYRQILGQKVEFLVSFYNNEISEKSEIFDDQFSVERPDGSNFTLKIRSTKLEDSAMYFCASTGSGAYEQYFGPGTRLTVT.

This clonotype has a count of ten or more. The V gene is TRBV11-2, the J gene TRBJ2-1; D remains unclear. Per the germline V gene, CDR1 is SGHAT and CDR2 is FQNNGV. This CDR3 has 13 amino acids. The V gene lost 1 base and the J gene lost 6 bases, with 7 bases spanning the gap. CDR3 sequence: CASSLAVGNEQFF. DNA of the CDR3: TGTGCCAGCAGCTTAGCCGTAGGCAATGAGCAGTTCTTC.

As to this clonotype: A much larger clonotype is one base distant, so this may be a read error. The gene calls are TRBV11-2 and TRBJ1-2; D gene unclear. The CDR3 totals 14 residues. Germline V gene sequence: CDR1 SGHAT, CDR2 FQNNGV. Trimming stripped 5 bases from V and 8 bases from J, with 18 bases between. Here the CDR3 reads CASSPGRDILGYTF. The CDR3 DNA sequence: TGTGCCAGCAGCCCGGGCCGCGACATCCTAGGCTACACCTTC.

This clonotype was seen ten or more times. The chain carries TRBV11-2 and TRBJ2-7, with 7 positions matching TRBD2. The CDR3 runs to 16 residues. Germline CDR1 reads SGHAT; CDR2 reads FQNNGV. Trimming removed 3 bases from V and 0 bases from J; junction bases left unmatched: 8. CDR3 bases: TGTGCCAGCAGCTTGAGGGACTATACAGTCTCCTACGAGCAGTACTTC. It translates to CASSLRDYTVSYEQYF.

This clonotype was seen ten or more times. The V gene is TRBV28, the J gene TRBJ2-7; no clear D. Germline V gene lookup returns CDR1 MDHEN and CDR2 SYDVKM. V lost 6 bases, J lost 4 bases, and 16 bases lay in between. The length of the CDR3 is 14 residues. In DNA, the CDR3 is TGTGCCAGCAGGACCGGGTCAGGATTTTACGAGCAGTACTTC. This sequence encodes CASRTGSGFYEQYF.

In its sample, this clonotype was seen a few times. This chain uses TRBV20-1 with TRBJ1-4; D remains unclear. The CDR3 sequence is 13 residues long. Germline V gene sequence: CDR1 DFQATT, CDR2 SNEGSKA (reference sequence). With 2 bases removed from V and 6 bases from J, the gap between germline ends came to 10 bases. The CDR3 DNA reads TGCAGTGCTAGACCCAGTTACGATGAAAAACTGTTTTTT. This gives the protein CSARPSYDEKLFF.

This clonotype was recorded many times. The chain links TRBV20-1 to TRBJ2-3; 9 positions match TRBD2. The CDR3 contains 18 residues. With V trimmed by 1 base and J by 1 base, 12 bases remained unmatched. Germline CDR1 DFQATT, CDR2 SNEGSKA (reference sequence). This chain's CDR3 is CSARGGLREGRGTDTQYF. The CDR3 DNA sequence: TGCAGTGCTAGAGGTGGTCTGCGGGAGGGCCGGGGCACAGATACGCAGTATTTT.

Regarding this clonotype: Compared with germline, one end of the junction differs, possibly owing to a read error. The gene calls are TRBV27 and TRBJ2-1; D assignment may be TRBD1 or TRBD2 (5 bases each). The CDR3 totals 12 residues. CDR1 is MNHEY and CDR2 is SMNVEV in the germline V gene (reference sequence). This CDR3 is CASRASLVGETF. For the CDR3, the DNA is TGTGCCAGCAGAGCCTCGTTGGTAGGGGAGACTTTC.

J is TRBJ2-2 and V is TRBV19; 14 bases match TRBD2. This CDR3 is 16 amino acids long. V was clipped by 4 bases and J by 4 bases; unmatched bases: 2. The germline V gene encodes CDR1 LNHDA and CDR2 SQIVND (reference sequence). This CDR3 reads CASSSGLAGGTGELFF. The CDR3, as DNA: TGTGCCAGTAGTAGCGGACTAGCGGGGGGCACCGGGGAGCTGTTTTTT.